This TCR beta chain was captured in a study of cytomegalovirus exposure and HLA in healthy donors. The primer mix had 60 Vbeta and 13 Jbeta primers. The method was immunoSEQ multiplex PCR; TCRdb's version includes in-frame clones alone and lacks a portion of them. The sample lists about 88,000 clones; 69% were seen once. Unrecorded immune exposure was likely among donors, who were nominally healthy when sampled. CDR3 length: 11 residues. Trimming shortened V by 6 bases and J by 12 bases, and 15 bases separated the two germline ends. CDR1 is SQVTM and CDR2 is ANQGSEA in the germline V gene. Remarks on this clone: The antigen is unknown.

Overall study findings and caveats: In vitro experiments confirmed that three CMV-associated chains were specific for CMV antigens.

The TCR comes from a middle-aged man in good health and CMV-seronegative. This chain connects TRBV29-1 to TRBJ2-1; maybe TRBD2 (5 bases). What was sequenced was PBMCs. The CDR3 region has the DNA TGCAGCGTCAATTCGGGGTCTAGGCAGTTCTTC. This gives the protein CSVNSGSRQFF.